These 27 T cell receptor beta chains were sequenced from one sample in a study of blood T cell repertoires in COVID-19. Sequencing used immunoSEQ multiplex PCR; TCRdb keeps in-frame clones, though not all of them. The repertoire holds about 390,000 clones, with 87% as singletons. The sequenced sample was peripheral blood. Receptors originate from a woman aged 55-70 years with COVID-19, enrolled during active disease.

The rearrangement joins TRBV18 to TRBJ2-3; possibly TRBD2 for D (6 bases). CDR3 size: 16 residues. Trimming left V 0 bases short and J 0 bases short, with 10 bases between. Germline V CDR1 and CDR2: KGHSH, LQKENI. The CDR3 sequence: CASSPPWGTSTDTQYF. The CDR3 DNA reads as TGTGCCAGCTCACCACCGTGGGGGACTAGCACAGATACGCAGTATTTT.

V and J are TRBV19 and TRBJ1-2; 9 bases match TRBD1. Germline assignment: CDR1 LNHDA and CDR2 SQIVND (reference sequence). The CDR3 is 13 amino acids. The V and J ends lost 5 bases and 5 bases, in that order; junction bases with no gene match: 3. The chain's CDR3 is CASSVGQGYGYTF. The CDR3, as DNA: TGTGCCAGTAGTGTCGGACAGGGGTATGGCTACACCTTC.

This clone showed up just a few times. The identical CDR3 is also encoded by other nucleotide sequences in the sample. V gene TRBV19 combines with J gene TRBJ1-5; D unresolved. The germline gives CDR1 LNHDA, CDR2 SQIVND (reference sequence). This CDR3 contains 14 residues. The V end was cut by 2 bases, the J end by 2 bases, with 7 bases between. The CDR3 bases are TGTGCCAGTAGTATACGGGAGGGCAATCAGCCCCAGCATTTT. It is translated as CASSIREGNQPQHF. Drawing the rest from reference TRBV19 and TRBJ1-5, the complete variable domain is DGGITQSPKYLFRKEGQNVTLSCEQNLNHDAMYWYRQDPGQGLRLIYYSQIVNDFQKGDIAEGYSVSREKKESFPLTVTSAQKNPTAFYLCASSIREGNQPQHFGDGTRLSIL.

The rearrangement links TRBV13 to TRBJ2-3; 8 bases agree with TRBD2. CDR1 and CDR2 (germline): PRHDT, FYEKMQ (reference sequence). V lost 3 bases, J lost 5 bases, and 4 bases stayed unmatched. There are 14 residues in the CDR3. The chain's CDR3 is CASSFGGVRDTQYF. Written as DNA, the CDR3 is TGTGCCAGCAGCTTCGGGGGGGTCAGAGATACGCAGTATTTT.

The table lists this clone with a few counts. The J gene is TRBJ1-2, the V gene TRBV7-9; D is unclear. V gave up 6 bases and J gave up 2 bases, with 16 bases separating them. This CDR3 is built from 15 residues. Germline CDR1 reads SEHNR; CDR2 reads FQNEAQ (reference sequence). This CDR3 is CASSRLGSQNYGYTF. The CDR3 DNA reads TGTGCCAGCAGTCGACTCGGGTCGCAGAACTATGGCTACACCTTC.

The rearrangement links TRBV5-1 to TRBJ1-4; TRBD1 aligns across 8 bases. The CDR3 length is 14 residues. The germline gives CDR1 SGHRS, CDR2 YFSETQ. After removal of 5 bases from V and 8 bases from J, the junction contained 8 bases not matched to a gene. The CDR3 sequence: CASSFGQGSEKLFF. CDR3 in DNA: TGCGCCAGCAGTTTCGGACAGGGAAGCGAAAAACTGTTTTTT. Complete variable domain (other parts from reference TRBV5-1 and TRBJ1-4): KAGVTQTPRYLIKTRGQQVTLSCSPISGHRSVSWYQQTPGQGLQFLFEYFSETQRNKGNFPGRFSGRQFSNSRSEMNVSTLELGDSALYLCASSFGQGSEKLFFGSGTQLSVL.

Here the CDR3 DNA reads TGTGCCAGCAGCCGCCGCGATGGGGCGAGCGGCTACACCTTC. Its protein is CASSRRDGASGYTF. V usage is TRBV7-6 and J usage is TRBJ1-2, with a weak D call TRBD1 (5 bases). With 5 bases removed from V and 8 bases from J, the gap between germline ends came to 18 bases. Germline V gene sequence: CDR1 SGHVS, CDR2 FNYEAQ. This CDR3 comprises 14 residues.

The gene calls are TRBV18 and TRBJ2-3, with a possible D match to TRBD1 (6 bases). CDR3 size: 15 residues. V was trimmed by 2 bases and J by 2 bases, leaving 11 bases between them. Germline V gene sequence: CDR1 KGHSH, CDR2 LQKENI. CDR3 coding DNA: TGTGCCAGCTCACCAAGGGACATCCACACAGATACGCAGTATTTT. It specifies CASSPRDIHTDTQYF. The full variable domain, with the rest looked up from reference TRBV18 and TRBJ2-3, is NAGVMQNPRHLVRRRGQEARLRCSPMKGHSHVYWYRQLPEEGLKFMVYLQKENIIDESGMPKERFSAEFPKEGPSILRIQQVVRGDSAAYFCASSPRDIHTDTQYFGPGTRLTVL.

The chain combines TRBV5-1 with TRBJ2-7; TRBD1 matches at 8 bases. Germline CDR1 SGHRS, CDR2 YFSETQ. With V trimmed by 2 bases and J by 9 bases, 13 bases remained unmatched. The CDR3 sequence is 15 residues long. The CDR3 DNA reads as TGCGCCAGCAGCTTTTCGACAGGGGACGTTAGTAGGCAGTACTTC. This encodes CASSFSTGDVSRQYF.

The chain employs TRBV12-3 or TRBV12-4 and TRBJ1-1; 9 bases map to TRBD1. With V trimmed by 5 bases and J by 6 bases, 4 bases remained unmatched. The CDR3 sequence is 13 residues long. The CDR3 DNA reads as TGTGCCAGCAGTCCCCGACAGGGGGCTGAAGCTTTCTTT. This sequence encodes CASSPRQGAEAFF.

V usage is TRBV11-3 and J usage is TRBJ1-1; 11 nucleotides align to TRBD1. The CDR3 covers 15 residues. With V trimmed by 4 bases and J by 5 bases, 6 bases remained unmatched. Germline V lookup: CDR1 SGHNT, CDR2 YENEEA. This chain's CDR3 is CASSSRTGGLTEAFF. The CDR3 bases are TGTGCCAGCAGCTCCCGGACAGGGGGCTTAACTGAAGCTTTCTTT. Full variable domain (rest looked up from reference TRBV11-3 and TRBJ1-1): EAGVVQSPRYKIIEKKQPVAFWCNPISGHNTLYWYLQNLGQGPELLIRYENEEAVDDSQLPKDRFSAERLKGVDSTLKIQPAELGDSAVYLCASSSRTGGLTEAFFGQGTRLTVV.

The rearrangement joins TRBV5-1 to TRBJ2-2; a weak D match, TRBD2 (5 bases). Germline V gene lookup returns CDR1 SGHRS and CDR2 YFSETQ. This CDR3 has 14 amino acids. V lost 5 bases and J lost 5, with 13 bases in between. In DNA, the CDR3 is TGCGCCAGCAGTTCGAGGGTTGGGACCGGGGAGCTGTTTTTT. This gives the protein CASSSRVGTGELFF.

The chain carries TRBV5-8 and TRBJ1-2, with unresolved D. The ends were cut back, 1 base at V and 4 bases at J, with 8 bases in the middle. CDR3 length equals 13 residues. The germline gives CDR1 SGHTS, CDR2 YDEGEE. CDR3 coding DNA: TGTGCCAGCAGCTTGTCCGGGGTCTATGGCTACACCTTC. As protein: CASSLSGVYGYTF. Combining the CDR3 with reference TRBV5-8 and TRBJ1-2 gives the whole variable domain EAGVTQSPTHLIKTRGQQATLRCSPISGHTSVYWYQQALGLGLQFLLWYDEGEERNRGNFPPRFSGRQFPNYSSELNVNALELEDSALYLCASSLSGVYGYTFGSGTRLTVV.

Here the CDR3 reads CASSPIAGETQYF. The CDR3 coding sequence is TGCGCCAGCAGCCCTATAGCGGGGGAGACCCAGTACTTC. V is TRBV4-1 and J is TRBJ2-5; 8 positions agree with TRBD2. The CDR3 totals 13 residues. Germline lookup yields CDR1 MGHRA and CDR2 YSYEKL. The trim removed 4 bases at V and 5 bases at J, leaving 3 bases unmatched.

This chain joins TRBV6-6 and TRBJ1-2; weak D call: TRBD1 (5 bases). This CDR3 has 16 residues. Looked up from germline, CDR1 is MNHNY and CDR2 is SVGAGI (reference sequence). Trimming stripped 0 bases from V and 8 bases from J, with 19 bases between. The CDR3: CASSYSSSRVVGGYTF. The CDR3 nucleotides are TGTGCCAGCAGTTACTCGAGTTCCAGGGTAGTAGGCGGCTACACCTTC.

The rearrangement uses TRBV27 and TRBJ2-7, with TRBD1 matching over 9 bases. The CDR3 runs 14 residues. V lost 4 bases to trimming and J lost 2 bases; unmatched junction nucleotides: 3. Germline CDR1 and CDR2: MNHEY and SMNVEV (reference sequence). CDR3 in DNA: TGTGCCAGCAGTTGGGGGACAGGGCCCTACGAGCAGTACTTC. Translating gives CASSWGTGPYEQYF.

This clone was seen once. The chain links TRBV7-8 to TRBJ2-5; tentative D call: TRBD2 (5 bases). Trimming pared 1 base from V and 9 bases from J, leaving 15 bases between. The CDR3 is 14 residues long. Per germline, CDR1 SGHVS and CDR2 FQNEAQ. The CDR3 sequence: CASSLVGGNGAQYF. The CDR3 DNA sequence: TGTGCCAGCAGCTTAGTAGGTGGGAACGGGGCCCAGTACTTC.

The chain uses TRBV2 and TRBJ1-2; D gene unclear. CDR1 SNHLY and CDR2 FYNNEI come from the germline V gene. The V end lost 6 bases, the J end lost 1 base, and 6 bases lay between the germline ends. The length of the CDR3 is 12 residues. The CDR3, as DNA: TGTGCCAGCAGATCAGTTAACTATGGCTACACCTTC. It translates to CASRSVNYGYTF.

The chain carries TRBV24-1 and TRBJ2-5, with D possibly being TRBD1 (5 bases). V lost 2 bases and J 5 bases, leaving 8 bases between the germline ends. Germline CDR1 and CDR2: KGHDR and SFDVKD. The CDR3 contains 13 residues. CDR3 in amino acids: CATSDSGLETQYF. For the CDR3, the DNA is TGTGCCACCAGTGATTCAGGGTTGGAGACCCAGTACTTC.

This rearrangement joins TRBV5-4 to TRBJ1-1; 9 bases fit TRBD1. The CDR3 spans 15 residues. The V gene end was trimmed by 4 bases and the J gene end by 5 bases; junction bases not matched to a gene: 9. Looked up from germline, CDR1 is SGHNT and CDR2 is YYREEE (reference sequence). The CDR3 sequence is CASSAIRDRETEAFF. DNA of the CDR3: TGTGCCAGCAGCGCCATCCGGGACAGGGAAACTGAAGCTTTCTTT.

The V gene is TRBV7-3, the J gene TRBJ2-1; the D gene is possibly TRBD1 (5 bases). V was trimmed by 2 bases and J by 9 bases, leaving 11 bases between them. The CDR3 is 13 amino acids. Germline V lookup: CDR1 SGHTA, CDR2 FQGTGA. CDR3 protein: CASSLYRQGEQFF. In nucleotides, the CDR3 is TGTGCCAGCAGCTTATATCGTCAGGGTGAGCAGTTCTTC.

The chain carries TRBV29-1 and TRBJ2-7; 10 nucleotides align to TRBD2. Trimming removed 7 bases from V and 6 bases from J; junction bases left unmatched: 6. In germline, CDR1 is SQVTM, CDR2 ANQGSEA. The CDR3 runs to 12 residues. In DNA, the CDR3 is TGCAGCGCCGTAGCGGGAGGTCTCGAGCAGTACTTC. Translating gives CSAVAGGLEQYF.

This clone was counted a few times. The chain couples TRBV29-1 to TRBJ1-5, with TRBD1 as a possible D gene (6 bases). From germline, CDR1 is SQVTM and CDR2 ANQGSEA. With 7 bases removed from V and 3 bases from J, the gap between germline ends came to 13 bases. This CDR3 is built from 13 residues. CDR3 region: CSGGGGHNQPQHF. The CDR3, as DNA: TGCAGCGGCGGGGGCGGCCACAATCAGCCCCAGCATTTT.

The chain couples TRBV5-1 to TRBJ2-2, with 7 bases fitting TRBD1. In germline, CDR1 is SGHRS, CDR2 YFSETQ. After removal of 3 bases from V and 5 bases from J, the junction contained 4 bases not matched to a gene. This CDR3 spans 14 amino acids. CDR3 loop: CASSWTGRTGELFF. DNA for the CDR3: TGCGCCAGCAGCTGGACAGGACGAACCGGGGAGCTGTTTTTT.

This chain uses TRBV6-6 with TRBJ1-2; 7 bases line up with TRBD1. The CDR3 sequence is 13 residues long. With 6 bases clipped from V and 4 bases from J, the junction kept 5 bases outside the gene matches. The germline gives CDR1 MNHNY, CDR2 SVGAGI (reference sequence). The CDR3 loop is CASRRTGTYGYTF. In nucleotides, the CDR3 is TGTGCCAGCAGACGGACAGGCACCTATGGCTACACCTTC.

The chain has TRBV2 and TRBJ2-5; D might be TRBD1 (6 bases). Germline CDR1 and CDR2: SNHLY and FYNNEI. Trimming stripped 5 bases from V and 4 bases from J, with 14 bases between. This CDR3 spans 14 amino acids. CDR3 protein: CASSPPQGRETQYF. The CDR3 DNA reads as TGTGCCAGCAGTCCGCCTCAGGGGAGAGAGACCCAGTACTTC.

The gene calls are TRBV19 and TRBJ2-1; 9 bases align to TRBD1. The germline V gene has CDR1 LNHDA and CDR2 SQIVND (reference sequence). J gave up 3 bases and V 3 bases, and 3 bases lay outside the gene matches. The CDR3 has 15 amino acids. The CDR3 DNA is TGTGCCAGTAGTATCCGGGACAGGGACTACAATGAGCAGTTCTTC. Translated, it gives CASSIRDRDYNEQFF.